Shown below are 9 T cell receptor beta chains from a single sample sequenced in a study of PD-L1 blockade in urothelial cancer. Clones were read by immunoSEQ multiplex PCR, and TCRdb kept only the in-frame ones, dropping some. The sample includes under 95,000 clones, 84% of them seen just once. Time point meaning: pretreatment peripheral blood. The specimen was PBMCs, collected around atezolizumab (anti-PD-L1) treatment. The receptors were gathered from a woman in her 70s with urothelial cancer.

This chain links TRBV18 with TRBJ2-6; D gene ambiguous. The CDR3 is 17 amino acids. V was cut by 2 bases and J by 2 bases, with 13 bases left in between. Germline V lookup: CDR1 KGHSH, CDR2 LQKENI. The CDR3 coding sequence is TGTGCCAGCTCACCAGTATCAGGAATCCCTGGGGCCAACGTCCTGACTTTC. Translation gives CASSPVSGIPGANVLTF.

The genes are TRBV18 and TRBJ1-5; TRBD1 matches 9 bases. The ends lost 2 bases at V and 6 bases at J; junction bases unmatched: 5. Germline V lookup: CDR1 KGHSH, CDR2 LQKENI. The CDR3 contains 15 residues. In DNA form, the CDR3 reads TGTGCCAGCTCACCAACCGGGACAGGGTCTCAGCCCCAGCATTTT. It is translated as CASSPTGTGSQPQHF.

A few counts support this clone. This rearrangement joins TRBV7-9 to TRBJ2-7; 10 bases are shared with TRBD1. CDR1 and CDR2 (germline): SEHNR, FQNEAQ (reference sequence). V gave up 5 bases and J gave up 2 bases; unmatched junction bases: 18. The CDR3 length is 19 residues. This chain's CDR3 is CASSPGTGEARIRTYEQYF. As DNA, the CDR3 is TGTGCCAGCAGCCCCGGGACAGGGGAGGCTCGGATCCGAACCTACGAGCAGTACTTC.

This clone appeared once. The V gene is TRBV5-1, the J gene TRBJ1-1, with D maybe TRBD1 (6 bases). Per germline, CDR1 SGHRS and CDR2 YFSETQ. CDR3 length: 14 residues. Trimming shortened V by 4 bases and J by 3 bases, and 13 bases separated the two germline ends. The CDR3 sequence: CASSRRPGDTEAFF. For the CDR3, the DNA is TGCGCCAGCAGCCGACGCCCAGGGGACACTGAAGCTTTCTTT.

V usage is TRBV11-3 and J usage is TRBJ2-2; TRBD1 aligns across 9 bases. The CDR3 totals 15 residues. Germline loops: CDR1 SGHNT, CDR2 YENEEA. V shed 8 bases, J shed 0 bases, and the junction held 4 bases outside the gene matches. The CDR3 loop reads CASRGQGSNTGELFF. The CDR3 DNA follows: TGTGCCAGCCGCGGACAGGGGTCGAACACCGGGGAGCTGTTTTTT.

CDR3 sequence: CASSYEAGARPDTQYF. CDR3 DNA: TGTGCCAGCAGTTACGAAGCGGGGGCCCGACCAGATACGCAGTATTTT. The chain joins TRBV6-6 to TRBJ2-3, with TRBD2 identical over 8 bases. Germline V gives CDR1 MNHNY, CDR2 SVGAGI (reference sequence). V lost 2 bases and J lost 4; bases outside the gene matches: 8. The CDR3 runs 16 residues.

The chain joins TRBV19 to TRBJ1-4; tentatively, D is TRBD1 (5 bases). Trimming shortened V by 5 bases and J by 8 bases, and 15 bases separated the two germline ends. The length of the CDR3 is 14 residues. Germline CDR1 is LNHDA and CDR2 is SQIVND (reference sequence). The CDR3 spells CASSDGGFHEKLFF. Here the CDR3 DNA reads TGTGCCAGTAGTGACGGGGGGTTTCACGAAAAACTGTTTTTT.

This rearrangement joins TRBV9 to TRBJ2-3; the match to TRBD2 covers 13 bases. Germline lookup yields CDR1 SGDLS and CDR2 YYNGEE. This CDR3 has 19 residues. V was clipped by 0 bases and J by 1 base; unmatched bases: 8. The CDR3 region is CASSVAKTSGGWGTDTQYF. The CDR3 bases are TGTGCCAGCAGCGTAGCCAAGACTAGCGGGGGGTGGGGCACAGATACGCAGTATTTT. Using reference TRBV9 and TRBJ2-3 for the parts outside the CDR3, the full variable domain is DSGVTQTPKHLITATGQRVTLRCSPRSGDLSVYWYQQSLDQGLQFLIQYYNGEERAKGNILERFSAQQFPDLHSELNLSSLELGDSALYFCASSVAKTSGGWGTDTQYFGPGTRLTVL.

The V call is TRBV30, the J call TRBJ2-5; tentative D call: TRBD1 (5 bases). Germline-derived CDR1 and CDR2 are GTSNPN and SVGIG (reference sequence). The CDR3 spans 12 residues. Trimming removed 0 bases from V and 5 bases from J, with 7 bases in between. The CDR3, as DNA: TGTGCCTGGAGTGTAGCAGGGGAGACCCAGTACTTC. It yields the protein CAWSVAGETQYF.